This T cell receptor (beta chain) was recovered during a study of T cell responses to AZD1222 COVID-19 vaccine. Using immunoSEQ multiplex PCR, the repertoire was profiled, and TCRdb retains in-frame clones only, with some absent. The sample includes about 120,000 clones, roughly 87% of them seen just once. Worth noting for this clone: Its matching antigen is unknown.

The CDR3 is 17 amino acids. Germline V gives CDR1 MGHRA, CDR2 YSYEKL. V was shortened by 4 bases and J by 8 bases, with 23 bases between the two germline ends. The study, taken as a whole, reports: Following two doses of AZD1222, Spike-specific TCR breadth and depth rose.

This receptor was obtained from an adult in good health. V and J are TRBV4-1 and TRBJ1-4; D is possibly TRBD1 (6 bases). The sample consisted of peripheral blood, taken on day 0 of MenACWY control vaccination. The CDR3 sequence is CASSPLPPSGVGEKLFF. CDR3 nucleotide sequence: TGCGCCAGCAGCCCCCTTCCGCCCTCAGGGGTCGGCGAAAAACTGTTTTTT.